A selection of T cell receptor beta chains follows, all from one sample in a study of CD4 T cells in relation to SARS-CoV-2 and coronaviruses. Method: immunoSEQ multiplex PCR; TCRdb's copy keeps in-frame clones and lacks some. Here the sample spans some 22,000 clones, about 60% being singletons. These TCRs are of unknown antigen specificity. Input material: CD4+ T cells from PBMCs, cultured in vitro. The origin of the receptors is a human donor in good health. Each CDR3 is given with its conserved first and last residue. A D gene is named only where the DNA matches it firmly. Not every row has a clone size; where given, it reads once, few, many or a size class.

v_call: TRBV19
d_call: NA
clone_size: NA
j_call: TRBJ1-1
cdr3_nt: TGTGCCAGTAGTTACTCCATGAACACTGAAGCTTTCTTT
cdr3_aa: CASSYSMNTEAFF

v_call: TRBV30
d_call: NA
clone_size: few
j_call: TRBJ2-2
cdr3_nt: TGTGCCTGGAGTGCACGGGGAGGCGGGGAGCTGTTTTTT
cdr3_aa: CAWSARGGGELFF

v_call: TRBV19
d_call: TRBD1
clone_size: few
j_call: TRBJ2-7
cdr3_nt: TGTGCCAGTAGTATCCACACAGGGGAATACGAGCAGTACTTC
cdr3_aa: CASSIHTGEYEQYF

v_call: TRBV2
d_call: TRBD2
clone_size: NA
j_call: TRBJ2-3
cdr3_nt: TGTGCCAGCACCCCAAGTCCGGGACTAGCTGACACAGATACGCAGTATTTT
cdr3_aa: CASTPSPGLADTDTQYF

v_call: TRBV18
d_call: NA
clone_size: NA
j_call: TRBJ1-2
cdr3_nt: TGTGCCAGCTCACCTCAAGGAGGCTATGGCTACACCTTC
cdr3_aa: CASSPQGGYGYTF

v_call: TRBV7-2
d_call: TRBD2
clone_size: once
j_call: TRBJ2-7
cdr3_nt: TGTGCCAGCAGCTTCGGACTAGCGGATACCTACGAGCAGTACTTC
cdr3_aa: CASSFGLADTYEQYF

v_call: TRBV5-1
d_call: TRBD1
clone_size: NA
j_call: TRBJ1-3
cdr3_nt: TGCGCCAGCAGCCAGCGACAGGGGGCGATGGGAAACACCATATATTTT
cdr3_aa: CASSQRQGAMGNTIYF

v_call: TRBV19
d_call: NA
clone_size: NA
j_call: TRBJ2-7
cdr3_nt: TGTGCCAGTAGTGTATCCAGGGGAGGGGCCTACGAGCAGTACTTC
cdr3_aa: CASSVSRGGAYEQYF

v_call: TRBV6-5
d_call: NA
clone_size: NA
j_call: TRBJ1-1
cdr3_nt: TGTGCCAGCAGCTCAGAAAGGAAAGCTTTCTTT
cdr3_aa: CASSSERKAFF

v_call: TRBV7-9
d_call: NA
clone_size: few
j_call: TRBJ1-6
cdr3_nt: TGTGCCAGCAGCTTAGTTCTCTCCTATAATTCACCCCTCCACTTT
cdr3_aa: CASSLVLSYNSPLHF

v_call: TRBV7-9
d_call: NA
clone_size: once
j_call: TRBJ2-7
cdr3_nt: TGTGCCAGCAGCTTATGGGCTGATCCCTACGAGCAGTACTTC
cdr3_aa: CASSLWADPYEQYF

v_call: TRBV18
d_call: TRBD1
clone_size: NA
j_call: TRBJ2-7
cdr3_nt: TGTGCCAGCTCACCACTACAGGGGCCCCCCGCGGAGCAGTACTTC
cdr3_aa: CASSPLQGPPAEQYF

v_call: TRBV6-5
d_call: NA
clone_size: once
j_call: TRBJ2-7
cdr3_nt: TGTGCCAGCAGCTCCGACACGGGCCTCCCCCTGGACTTC
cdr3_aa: CASSSDTGLPLDF

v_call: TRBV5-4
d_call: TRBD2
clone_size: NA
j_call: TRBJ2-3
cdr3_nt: TGTGCCAGCAGCCGGGGGGGGGCCAGTACAGATACGCAGTATTTT
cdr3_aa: CASSRGGASTDTQYF

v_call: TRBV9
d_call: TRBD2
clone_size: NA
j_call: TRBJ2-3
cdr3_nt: TGTGCCAGCAGCGACTTATTGGCTAGCGGGAGGGGCGATACGCAGTATTTT
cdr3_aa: CASSDLLASGRGDTQYF

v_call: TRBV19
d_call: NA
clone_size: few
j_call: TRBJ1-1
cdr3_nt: TGTGCCAGTAGTAAGCGGGGGACTGAAGCTTTCTTT
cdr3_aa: CASSKRGTEAFF